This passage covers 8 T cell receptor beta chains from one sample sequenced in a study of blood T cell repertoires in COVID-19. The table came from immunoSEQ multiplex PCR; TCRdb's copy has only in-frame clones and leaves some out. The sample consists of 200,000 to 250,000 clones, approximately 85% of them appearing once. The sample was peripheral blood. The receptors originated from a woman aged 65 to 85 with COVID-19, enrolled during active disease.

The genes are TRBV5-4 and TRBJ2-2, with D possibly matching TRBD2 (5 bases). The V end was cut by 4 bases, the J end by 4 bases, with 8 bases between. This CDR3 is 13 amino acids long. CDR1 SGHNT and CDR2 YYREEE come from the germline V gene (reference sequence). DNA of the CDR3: TGTGCCAGCAGCCTAGCCCCCACCGGGGAGCTGTTTTTT. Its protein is CASSLAPTGELFF.

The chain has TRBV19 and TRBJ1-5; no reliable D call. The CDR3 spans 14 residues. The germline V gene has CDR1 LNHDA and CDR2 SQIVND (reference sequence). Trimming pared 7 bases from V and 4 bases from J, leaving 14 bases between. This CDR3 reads CASNILGGNQPQHF. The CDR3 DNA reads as TGTGCCAGTAACATCCTTGGAGGTAATCAGCCCCAGCATTTT. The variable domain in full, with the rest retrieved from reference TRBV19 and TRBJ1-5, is DGGITQSPKYLFRKEGQNVTLSCEQNLNHDAMYWYRQDPGQGLRLIYYSQIVNDFQKGDIAEGYSVSREKKESFPLTVTSAQKNPTAFYLCASNILGGNQPQHFGDGTRLSIL.

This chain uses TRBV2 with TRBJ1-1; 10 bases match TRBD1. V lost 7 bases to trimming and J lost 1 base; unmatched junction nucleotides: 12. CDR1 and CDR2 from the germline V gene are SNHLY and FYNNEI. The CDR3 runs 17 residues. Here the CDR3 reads CASITGTGASWNTEAFF. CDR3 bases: TGTGCCAGCATCACCGGGACAGGGGCGTCTTGGAACACTGAAGCTTTCTTT.

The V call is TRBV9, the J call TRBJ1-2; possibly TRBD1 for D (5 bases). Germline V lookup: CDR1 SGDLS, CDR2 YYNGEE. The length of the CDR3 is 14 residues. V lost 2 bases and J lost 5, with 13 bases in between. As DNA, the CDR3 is TGTGCCAGCAGCGTCTCAGGGCTGGGGTATGGCTACACCTTC. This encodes CASSVSGLGYGYTF.

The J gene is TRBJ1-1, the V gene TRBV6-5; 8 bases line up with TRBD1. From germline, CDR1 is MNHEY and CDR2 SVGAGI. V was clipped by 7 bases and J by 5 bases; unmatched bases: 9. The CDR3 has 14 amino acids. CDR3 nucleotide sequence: TGTGCCAGCATTAGACAGGGGAGGCTGACTGAAGCTTTCTTT. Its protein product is CASIRQGRLTEAFF.

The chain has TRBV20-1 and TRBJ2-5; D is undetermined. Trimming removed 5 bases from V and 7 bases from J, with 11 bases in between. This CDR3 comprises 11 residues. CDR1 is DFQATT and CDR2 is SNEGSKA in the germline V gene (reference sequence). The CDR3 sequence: CSAFSRGTQYF. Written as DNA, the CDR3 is TGCAGTGCTTTTTCTCGCGGGACCCAGTACTTC.

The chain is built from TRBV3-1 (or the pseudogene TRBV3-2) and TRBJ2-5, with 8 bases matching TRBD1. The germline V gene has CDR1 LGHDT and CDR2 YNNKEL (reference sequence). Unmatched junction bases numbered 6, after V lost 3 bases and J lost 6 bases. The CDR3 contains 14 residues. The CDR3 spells CASSHRTGRQTQYF. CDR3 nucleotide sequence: TGTGCCAGCAGCCATAGGACAGGGAGGCAGACCCAGTACTTC.

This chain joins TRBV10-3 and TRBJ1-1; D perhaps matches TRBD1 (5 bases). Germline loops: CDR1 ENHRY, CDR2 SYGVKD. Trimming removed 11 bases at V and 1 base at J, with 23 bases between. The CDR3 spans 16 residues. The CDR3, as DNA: TGTGCCCTCTGTTCGGGCCTAGAAAGGGGGAACACTGAAGCTTTCTTT. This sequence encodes CALCSGLERGNTEAFF.